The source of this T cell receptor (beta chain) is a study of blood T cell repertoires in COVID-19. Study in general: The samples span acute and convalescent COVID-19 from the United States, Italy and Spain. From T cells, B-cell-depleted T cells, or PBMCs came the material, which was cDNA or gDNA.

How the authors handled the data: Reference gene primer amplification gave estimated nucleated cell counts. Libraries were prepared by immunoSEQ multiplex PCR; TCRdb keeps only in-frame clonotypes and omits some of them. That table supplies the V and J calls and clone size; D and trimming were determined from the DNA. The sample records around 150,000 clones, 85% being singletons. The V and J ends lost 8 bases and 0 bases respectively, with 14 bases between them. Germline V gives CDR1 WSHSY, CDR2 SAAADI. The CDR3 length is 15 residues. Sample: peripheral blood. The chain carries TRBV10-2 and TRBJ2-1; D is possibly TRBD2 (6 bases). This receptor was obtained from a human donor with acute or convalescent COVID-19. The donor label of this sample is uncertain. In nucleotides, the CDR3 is TGCGCCAGCTCGGTGGGGCGGGGCTCCTACAATGAGCAGTTCTTC. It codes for CASSVGRGSYNEQFF.